The rows below give T cell receptor beta chains drawn from one sample of a study of blood T cell repertoires in COVID-19. Clones were read by immunoSEQ multiplex PCR, and TCRdb kept only the in-frame ones, dropping some. The sample consists of roughly 99,000 clones, 79% of them appearing once. The specimen sequenced was peripheral blood. The receptors were sampled from an elderly woman with active or convalescent COVID-19. Each CDR3 is given with its conserved first and last residue. The D gene is left open where the match is weak. Rows give clone size only sometimes, using once, few, many, or a class for an expanded clone.

.,TRBV24-1,.,TRBJ1-2,TGTGCCACCAGTGTCTTAGACAGGAGATACACCTTC,CATSVLDRRYTF
.,TRBV4-2,TRBD2,TRBJ2-1,TGTGCCAGCAGCCAAGGGGGACTAGCGGGAACCTACAATGAGCAGTTCTTC,CASSQGGLAGTYNEQFF
.,TRBV9,TRBD1,TRBJ1-1,TGTGCCAGCAGCGTAGACCCCGAGGGGGGACAGGGAGGAACTGAAGCTTTCTTT,CASSVDPEGGQGGTEAFF
.,TRBV27,TRBD1,TRBJ2-7,TGTGCCAGCAGTTTCGACAGGGGGGAGTTCGAGCAGTACTTC,CASSFDRGEFEQYF
few,TRBV9,TRBD1,TRBJ2-1,TGTGCCAGCAGCTTACAACAGGGGATGAATGAGCAGTTCTTC,CASSLQQGMNEQFF
.,TRBV3-1/TRBV3-2,TRBD1,TRBJ2-5,TGTGCCAGCAGCCAAGACCCAGGGGGCACGAAGACCCAGTACTTC,CASSQDPGGTKTQYF
.,TRBV6-2/TRBV6-3,TRBD1,TRBJ2-1,TGTGCCAGCAGTTACCCCGGGACAGGGAGAGACAATGAGCAGTTCTTC,CASSYPGTGRDNEQFF
.,TRBV19,.,TRBJ2-3,TGTGCCAGTAGCCTTCACGGGGATACGCAGTATTTT,CASSLHGDTQYF
once,TRBV18,TRBD1,TRBJ2-1,TGTGCCAGCTCGTTCGGGACAGGGGCTTGGAATGAGCAGTTCTTC,CASSFGTGAWNEQFF
once,TRBV18,TRBD1,TRBJ2-3,TGTGCCAGCTCACCCCTAGGACAGGGAAGAACAGATACGCAGTATTTT,CASSPLGQGRTDTQYF
.,TRBV18,TRBD2,TRBJ2-1,TGTGCCAGCTCACCACGTAGGGAGGGGATGAACAATGAGCAGTTCTTC,CASSPRREGMNNEQFF
once,TRBV9,.,TRBJ1-2,TGTGCCAGCAGCGTAGTGGCAGGGGAGTCCTATGGCTACACCTTC,CASSVVAGESYGYTF
.,TRBV11-2,TRBD2,TRBJ2-3,TGTGCCAGCAGCTTAGTCGGCCTAGCGGGGGCTAGCACAGATACGCAGTATTTT,CASSLVGLAGASTDTQYF
.,TRBV6-2/TRBV6-3,TRBD2,TRBJ2-7,TGTGCCAGCAGTTCCCGGGGACTACCCGCCTACGAGCAGTACTTC,CASSSRGLPAYEQYF
once,TRBV19,TRBD2,TRBJ2-1,TGTGCCAGTAGCTCCCGTGGGCTAGCGGAGCCCAATGAGCAGTTCTTC,CASSSRGLAEPNEQFF
once,TRBV7-9,TRBD2,TRBJ2-3,TGTGCCAGCAGTCTCCGCCTCCTTACTAGCGGGAAAACAGATACGCAGTATTTT,CASSLRLLTSGKTDTQYF
few,TRBV19,TRBD2,TRBJ2-2,TGTGCCAGTAGTATAGACCCGGGCCGACTAGCGGTTCGGGGGGAGCTGTTTTTT,CASSIDPGRLAVRGELFF
once,TRBV6-5,TRBD1,TRBJ1-1,TGTGCCAGCACCCGGACAGGGAACTATCGTGGAGCTTTCTTT,CASTRTGNYRGAFF
.,TRBV19,TRBD1,TRBJ2-5,TGTGCCAGTAGCCGGGACAGGGGATGGGAAGAGACCCAGTACTTC,CASSRDRGWEETQYF
.,TRBV14,TRBD2,TRBJ2-1,TGTGCCAGCAGCCACCCAGCGGGAGTGTCCTACAATGAGCAGTTCTTC,CASSHPAGVSYNEQFF
.,TRBV28,TRBD2,TRBJ2-7,TGTGCCAGCAGTCCAATCGGCGGGGCTAGCGGGAGGGCCGCTTTGGGCGAGCAGTACTTC,CASSPIGGASGRAALGEQYF
few,TRBV7-6,.,TRBJ1-5,TGTGCCAGCAGCTTATCCAGAAATCAGCCCCAGCATTTT,CASSLSRNQPQHF
.,TRBV19,TRBD2,TRBJ2-3,TGTGCCAGTAGTTACTTTAGCGGGAGTGGAGGCACAGATACGCAGTATTTT,CASSYFSGSGGTDTQYF
.,TRBV2,.,TRBJ2-7,TGTGCCAGTGAACAGAGCTCCTACGAGCAGTACTTC,CASEQSSYEQYF
.,TRBV5-1,TRBD2,TRBJ2-7,TGTGCCAGCAGCTTGGGCGGGACTAGCGGAATCTACGAGCAGTACTTC,CASSLGGTSGIYEQYF
.,TRBV5-1,TRBD2,TRBJ2-7,TGCGCCAGCAGCTTGGAAGCGACTAGCGGGACGTACGAGCAGTACTTC,CASSLEATSGTYEQYF
.,TRBV7-2,.,TRBJ2-1,TGTGCCAGCAGCTCTGGAGCTAGCTCCTACAATGAGCAGTTCTTC,CASSSGASSYNEQFF